One and the same sample provided the 4 T cell receptor beta chains below, sequenced in a study of CD8 T cells in Susac syndrome (dated by TCRdb to the late 2010s). The method was the immunoSEQ multiplex PCR assay. RNA was extracted using the RNeasy kit, and about 0.45 to 1 ug of the RNA was reverse transcribed with random hexamers. TCRdb itself trimmed the public reads at Q25 with fastp, ran MiXCR and retained productive beta chains. CDR3 protein duplicates are merged, each entry listing the most common genes and DNA. This sample holds some 300,000 distinct CDR3 sequences; around 89% were observed only once. The top ten hold around 0.18% of the sample. Sequences were obtained from CD8+ T cells from PBMCs. These receptors were collected from a human donor with multiple sclerosis.

This chain joins TRBV5-1 and TRBJ2-3; 8 bases align to TRBD2. Germline CDR1 and CDR2: SGHRS and YFSETQ. The CDR3 is 11 amino acids. V trimming: 4 bases; J trimming: 10 bases; junction bases outside the gene matches: 2. The CDR3 nucleotides read TGCGCCAGCAGCATGGGACTAGCGCAGTATTTT. This codes for CASSMGLAQYF.

The table lists this clonotype with a few counts. V usage is TRBV6-2 or TRBV6-3 and J usage is TRBJ2-7; either TRBD1 or TRBD2 may supply D (5 bases each). V lost 4 bases, J lost 2 bases, and 12 bases lay in between. Looked up from germline, CDR1 is MNHEY and CDR2 is SVGEGT. This CDR3 contains 14 residues. The CDR3 spells CASSSRDGPYEQYF. DNA of the CDR3: TGTGCCAGCAGTTCCCGGGACGGACCCTACGAGCAGTACTTC.

The rearrangement links TRBV21-1 to TRBJ2-7; no check of the table's D call, TRBD1, against the DNA was made. TRBV21-1 is listed as a pseudogene. This CDR3 spans 19 amino acids. DNA for the CDR3: TGTGCCAGCAGCAAAGTCGGGCGTATGTTGGGACAGAGAACCTACGAGCAGTACTTC. It is translated as CASSKVGRMLGQRTYEQYF.

CDR3 region: CLSSYTSGDIQYF. CDR3 DNA: TGTTTAAGCAGTTACACTAGCGGGGACATTCAGTACTTC. The V call is TRBV6-5, the J call TRBJ2-4; TRBD2 agrees at 10 bases. Germline V gene data show CDR1 as MNHEY and CDR2 as SVGAGI. The CDR3 has 13 residues.